The rows below give T cell receptor beta chains drawn from one sample of a study of blood T cell repertoires in COVID-19. Repertoires were generated with immunoSEQ multiplex PCR, while TCRdb's copy carries only in-frame clones and drops some. The table includes about 130,000 clones, roughly 88% detected once. The sample consisted of peripheral blood. Receptor source: a woman aged 80 or over with acute or convalescent COVID-19. The CDR3 runs from the conserved cysteine through the conserved F or W. D genes are given only for firm matches. Expanded clones are given a class, and other clones once, few, many or no size at all.

v_call: TRBV28; clone_size: once; j_call: TRBJ1-2; d_call: TRBD1; cdr3_aa: CASIGQGALGYTF; cdr3_nt: TGTGCCAGCATCGGGCAGGGGGCACTTGGCTACACCTTC
v_call: TRBV9; clone_size: .; j_call: TRBJ1-6; d_call: TRBD1; cdr3_aa: CASSAQETGVSPLHF; cdr3_nt: TGTGCCAGCAGCGCCCAGGAGACAGGGGTTTCACCCCTCCACTTT
v_call: TRBV11-2; clone_size: .; j_call: TRBJ1-2; d_call: TRBD1; cdr3_aa: CASSVTGGNGYTF; cdr3_nt: TGTGCCAGCAGCGTAACAGGGGGAAACGGCTACACCTTC
v_call: TRBV19; clone_size: .; j_call: TRBJ2-1; d_call: TRBD2; cdr3_aa: CASRQTSGSPGEQFF; cdr3_nt: TGTGCCAGTCGCCAGACTAGCGGGAGCCCGGGTGAGCAGTTCTTC
v_call: TRBV19; clone_size: .; j_call: TRBJ1-1; d_call: TRBD1; cdr3_aa: CASSTPYRGRTEAFF; cdr3_nt: TGTGCCAGTAGTACCCCGTACAGGGGTCGGACTGAAGCTTTCTTT
v_call: TRBV27; clone_size: once; j_call: TRBJ1-6; d_call: .; cdr3_aa: CASSPGGPLHF; cdr3_nt: TGTGCCAGCAGTCCCGGGGGACCCCTCCACTTT
v_call: TRBV6-2/TRBV6-3; clone_size: few; j_call: TRBJ2-2; d_call: TRBD2; cdr3_aa: CASSGAGLEDTGELFF; cdr3_nt: TGTGCCAGCAGTGGTGCGGGACTAGAAGACACCGGGGAGCTGTTTTTT
v_call: TRBV2; clone_size: .; j_call: TRBJ2-7; d_call: .; cdr3_aa: CASSEDRREYF; cdr3_nt: TGTGCCAGCAGTGAGGACAGAAGGGAGTACTTC
v_call: TRBV7-2; clone_size: few; j_call: TRBJ2-7; d_call: TRBD2; cdr3_aa: CASSLGGRPGEQYF; cdr3_nt: TGTGCCAGCAGCTTGGGCGGGAGGCCGGGCGAGCAGTACTTC
v_call: TRBV6-2/TRBV6-3; clone_size: .; j_call: TRBJ1-6; d_call: TRBD1; cdr3_aa: CASSYFGTGGIYSPLHF; cdr3_nt: TGTGCCAGCAGTTACTTCGGGACAGGGGGCATTTATTCACCCCTCCACTTT
v_call: TRBV6-1; clone_size: .; j_call: TRBJ2-1; d_call: .; cdr3_aa: CASSERGQWYEQFF; cdr3_nt: TGTGCCAGCAGTGAAAGAGGACAGTGGTACGAGCAGTTCTTC